These 23 T cell receptor beta chains came from one sample sequenced in a study of blood T cell repertoires in COVID-19. Some clones are missing from TCRdb's copy, which holds only in-frame ones; the method was immunoSEQ multiplex PCR. The sample yields about 130,000 clones, roughly 83% seen once. Sequenced: peripheral blood. These TCRs come from a woman aged 70-85 years with COVID-19, enrolled during active disease.

The chain is built from TRBV5-1 and TRBJ2-1, with 11 bases that match TRBD2. This CDR3 is built from 15 residues. After removal of 5 bases from V and 7 bases from J, the junction contained 8 bases not matched to a gene. Germline-derived CDR1 and CDR2 are SGHRS and YFSETQ. The CDR3 here is CASSRTSGFKNEQFF. The CDR3 bases are TGCGCCAGCAGTAGGACTAGCGGGTTTAAGAATGAGCAGTTCTTC.

The V gene is TRBV6-1, the J gene TRBJ2-5, with 8 bases fitting TRBD2. Germline CDR1 and CDR2: MNHNS and SASEGT. The trim removed 5 bases at V and 5 bases at J, leaving 10 bases unmatched. CDR3 length: 15 residues. Written as DNA, the CDR3 is TGTGCCAGCAGTAACAAAGCGGGGGTCCTGGAGACCCAGTACTTC. Its translation is CASSNKAGVLETQYF.

The sample holds a few counts of this clone. The chain employs TRBV12-3 or TRBV12-4 and TRBJ1-2; D gene unclear. With 7 bases removed from V and 0 bases from J, the gap between germline ends came to 9 bases. The CDR3 has 13 amino acids. CDR3 sequence: CASKEATNYGYTF. DNA of the CDR3: TGTGCCAGCAAAGAGGCCACTAACTATGGCTACACCTTC.

The chain combines TRBV6-5 with TRBJ2-7; possible D gene TRBD2, 5 bases. Trimming took 3 bases from V and 3 from J, leaving 12 bases between them. The germline gives CDR1 MNHEY, CDR2 SVGAGI. This CDR3 is 14 amino acids long. Here the CDR3 DNA reads TGTGCCAGCAGTTATTCCGGGGTTAACTACGAGCAGTACTTC. This translates into CASSYSGVNYEQYF.

CDR3 residues: CSVATGTGSYGYTF. The CDR3 coding sequence is TGCAGCGTTGCCACCGGGACAGGGTCGTATGGCTACACCTTC. The V gene is TRBV29-1, the J gene TRBJ1-2; TRBD1 matches at 9 bases. Trimming cost V 4 bases and J 5 bases; bases outside gene matches: 8. Germline values: CDR1 SQVTM, CDR2 ANQGSEA. The length of the CDR3 is 14 residues.

This rearrangement joins TRBV5-1 to TRBJ2-2, with 9 bases fitting TRBD2. V trimming: 1 base; J trimming: 6 bases; junction bases outside the gene matches: 10. Germline V lookup: CDR1 SGHRS, CDR2 YFSETQ. This CDR3 spans 17 amino acids. In DNA form, the CDR3 reads TGCGCCAGCAGCTTGAATTCCGGCGGGGGGGCCGCCGGGGAGCTGTTTTTT. Protein product: CASSLNSGGGAAGELFF.

The V call is TRBV14, the J call TRBJ2-1, with 7 bases matching TRBD2. Losses at the gene ends were 1 base for V and 7 bases for J; bases not matched to a gene: 1. The CDR3 spans 13 residues. The germline CDR1 and CDR2 sequences are SGHDN and FVKESK. The CDR3 region is CASSQAGGNEQFF. The DNA for the CDR3 is TGTGCCAGCAGCCAAGCGGGAGGAAATGAGCAGTTCTTC.

V gene TRBV27 combines with J gene TRBJ2-7, with a possible D match to TRBD1 (6 bases). V was clipped by 1 base and J by 6 bases, with 16 bases between them. The CDR3 loop spans 15 amino acids. Per the germline V gene, CDR1 is MNHEY and CDR2 is SMNVEV (reference sequence). CDR3 bases: TGTGCCAGCAGTTTATTGCAGGGGCGCTTTTCCGAGCAGTACTTC. It codes for CASSLLQGRFSEQYF.

The CDR3 nucleotides are TGTGCCAGCATTGGCTACACTGAAGCTTTCTTT. It translates to CASIGYTEAFF. The chain couples TRBV27 to TRBJ1-1; D unclear. V gave up 7 bases and J gave up 3 bases, with 6 bases separating them. Germline V CDR1 and CDR2: MNHEY, SMNVEV (reference sequence). The CDR3 is 11 residues long.

The chain links TRBV24-1 to TRBJ1-2; D remains unclear. This CDR3 has 14 amino acids. Germline V gene lookup returns CDR1 KGHDR and CDR2 SFDVKD. Trimming stripped 3 bases from V and 1 base from J, with 8 bases between. CDR3 DNA sequence: TGTGCCACCAGTGATGCACCCAGTAACTATGGCTACACCTTC. Its translation is CATSDAPSNYGYTF.

V gene TRBV4-1 combines with J gene TRBJ2-3; 10 nucleotides align to TRBD2. The length of the CDR3 is 16 residues. CDR1 and CDR2 (germline): MGHRA, YSYEKL. V was pared by 4 bases and J by 4 bases, with 8 bases of the junction left unmatched. As DNA, the CDR3 is TGCGCCAGCAGCCCTTTCAGCGGGGGGGTATCAGATACGCAGTATTTT. It is translated as CASSPFSGGVSDTQYF.

DNA for the CDR3: TGTGCCAGCAGCTTGGAGGCGGCAGACTATGGCTACACCTTC. This translates into CASSLEAADYGYTF. This chain joins TRBV5-8 and TRBJ1-2; D call uncertain. This CDR3 is built from 14 residues. Trimming cost V 0 bases and J 3 bases, with 9 bases left between them. CDR1 is SGHTS and CDR2 is YDEGEE in the germline V gene.

The chain has TRBV12-3 or TRBV12-4 and TRBJ2-3; maybe TRBD2 (6 bases). This CDR3 is 12 amino acids long. The V end lost 6 bases, the J end lost 4 bases, and 8 bases lay between the germline ends. CDR3 amino acids: CASSRGADTQYF. For the CDR3, the DNA is TGTGCCAGCAGCCGCGGGGCAGATACGCAGTATTTT.

The chain couples TRBV6-1 to TRBJ2-5; D is unclear. V was trimmed by 2 bases and J by 2 bases, leaving 6 bases between them. CDR3 size: 13 residues. Per germline, CDR1 MNHNS and CDR2 SASEGT. The CDR3 is CASSEWQQETQYF. The CDR3, as DNA: TGTGCCAGCAGTGAATGGCAGCAAGAGACCCAGTACTTC.

This chain connects TRBV6-6 to TRBJ1-1, with TRBD1 as a possible D gene (5 bases). V was shortened by 5 bases and J by 3 bases, with 13 bases between the two germline ends. The CDR3 totals 14 residues. From germline, CDR1 is MNHNY and CDR2 SVGAGI (reference sequence). The CDR3 sequence: CASSPSGGDTEAFF. The CDR3 region has the DNA TGTGCCAGCAGTCCCTCGGGGGGGGACACTGAAGCTTTCTTT.

This clone came up a few times. The chain has TRBV2 and TRBJ2-7; TRBD1 matches at 7 bases. V dropped 8 bases and J dropped 4; count of bases not matched to a gene: 8. The germline gives CDR1 SNHLY, CDR2 FYNNEI. This CDR3 comprises 13 residues. CDR3 protein: CASGGNRGYEQYF. The CDR3 nucleotides are TGTGCCAGCGGTGGGAACAGGGGATACGAGCAGTACTTC.

This sequence joins TRBV7-2 and TRBJ1-4; D perhaps matches TRBD1 (5 bases). Per germline, CDR1 SGHTA and CDR2 FQGNSA. Trimming cost V 1 base and J 6 bases, with 9 bases left between them. This CDR3 is 14 amino acids long. The CDR3 loop reads CASSLGGGYEKLFF. As DNA, the CDR3 is TGTGCCAGCAGCTTAGGGGGGGGATATGAAAAACTGTTTTTT.

The chain combines TRBV18 with TRBJ2-7; D perhaps matches TRBD2 (5 bases). V shed 6 bases and J shed 6 bases, with 18 bases lying between them. The CDR3 totals 14 residues. Germline V gene sequence: CDR1 KGHSH, CDR2 LQKENI. The CDR3 region is CASSLGLSPLEQYF. Here the CDR3 DNA reads TGTGCCAGCTCCTTAGGACTCTCTCCCCTCGAGCAGTACTTC.

This clone was seen only a few times. The chain employs TRBV5-6 and TRBJ1-4; 8 bases fit TRBD1. CDR1 and CDR2 (germline): SGHDT, YYEEEE. This CDR3 spans 17 amino acids. V dropped 1 base and J dropped 8; count of bases not matched to a gene: 13. The DNA of the CDR3 is TGTGCCAGCAGCTTGTGGGCAGGGGGCTCTAAGGCCGAAAAACTGTTTTTT. It encodes CASSLWAGGSKAEKLFF.

In this sample, this clone turned up once. The chain recombines TRBV9 with TRBJ1-2; D may be TRBD1 (6 bases). The CDR3 sequence is 13 residues long. Germline values: CDR1 SGDLS, CDR2 YYNGEE. The ends were cut back, 3 bases at V and 4 bases at J, with 10 bases in the middle. As DNA, the CDR3 is TGTGCCAGCAGCGCCGGGACATTCTATGGCTACACCTTC. It specifies CASSAGTFYGYTF.

The rearrangement links TRBV7-3 to TRBJ2-1; 10 bases map to TRBD2. The CDR3 runs 14 residues. V was clipped by 4 bases and J by 8 bases; unmatched bases: 5. CDR1 and CDR2 from the germline V gene are SGHTA and FQGTGA. The CDR3 loop reads CASSSQRGGHEQFF. The DNA for the CDR3 is TGTGCCAGCAGCTCCCAGCGGGGGGGCCATGAGCAGTTCTTC.

The CDR3 protein is CASRNNSPQETQYF. The CDR3 bases are TGTGCCAGCAGAAATAACAGCCCCCAAGAGACCCAGTACTTC. V usage is TRBV6-6 and J usage is TRBJ2-5; no clear D gene. The germline V gene has CDR1 MNHNY and CDR2 SVGAGI (reference sequence). The CDR3 has 14 residues. V was clipped by 6 bases and J by 1 base, with 12 bases between them.

V and J are TRBV7-9 and TRBJ1-2; D might be TRBD1 (5 bases). The CDR3 covers 15 residues. Trimming took 6 bases from V and 3 from J, leaving 17 bases between them. Germline CDR1 is SEHNR and CDR2 is FQNEAQ (reference sequence). The CDR3 region is CASSLLGRGDYGYTF. The CDR3 bases are TGTGCCAGCAGTCTACTGGGGAGGGGCGACTATGGCTACACCTTC.